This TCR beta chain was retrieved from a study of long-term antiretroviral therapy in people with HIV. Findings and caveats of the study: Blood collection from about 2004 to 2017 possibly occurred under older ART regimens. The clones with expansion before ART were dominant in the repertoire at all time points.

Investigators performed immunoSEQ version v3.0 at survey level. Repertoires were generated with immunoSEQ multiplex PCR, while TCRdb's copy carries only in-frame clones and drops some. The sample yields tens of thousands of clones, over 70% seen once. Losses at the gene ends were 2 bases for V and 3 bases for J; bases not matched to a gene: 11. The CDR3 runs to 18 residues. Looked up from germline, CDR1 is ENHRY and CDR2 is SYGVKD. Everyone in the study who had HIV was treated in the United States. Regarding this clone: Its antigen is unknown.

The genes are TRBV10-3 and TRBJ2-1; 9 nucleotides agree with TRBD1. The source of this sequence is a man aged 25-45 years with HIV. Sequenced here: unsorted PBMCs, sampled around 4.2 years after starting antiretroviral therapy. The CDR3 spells CAISEAGTGGSFYNEQFF. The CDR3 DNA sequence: TGTGCCATCAGTGAGGCCGGAACAGGGGGCAGTTTCTACAATGAGCAGTTCTTC.